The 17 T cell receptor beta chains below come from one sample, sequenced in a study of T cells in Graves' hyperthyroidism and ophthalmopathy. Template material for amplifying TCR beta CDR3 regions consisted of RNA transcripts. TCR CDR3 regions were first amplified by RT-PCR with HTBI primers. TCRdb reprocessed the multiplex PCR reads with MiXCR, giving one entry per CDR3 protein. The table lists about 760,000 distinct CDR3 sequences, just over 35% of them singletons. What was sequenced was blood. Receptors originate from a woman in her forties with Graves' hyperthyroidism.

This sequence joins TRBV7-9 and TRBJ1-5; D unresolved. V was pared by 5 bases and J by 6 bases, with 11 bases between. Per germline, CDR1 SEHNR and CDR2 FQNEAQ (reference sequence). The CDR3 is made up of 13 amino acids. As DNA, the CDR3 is TGTGCCAGCAGCCCTAACCTGGGTCAGCCCCAGCATTTT. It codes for CASSPNLGQPQHF. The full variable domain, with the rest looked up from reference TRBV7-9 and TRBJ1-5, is DTGVSQNPRHKITKRGQNVTFRCDPISEHNRLYWYRQTLGQGPEFLTYFQNEAQLEKSRLLSDRFSAERPKGSFSTLEIQRTEQGDSAMYLCASSPNLGQPQHFGDGTRLSIL.

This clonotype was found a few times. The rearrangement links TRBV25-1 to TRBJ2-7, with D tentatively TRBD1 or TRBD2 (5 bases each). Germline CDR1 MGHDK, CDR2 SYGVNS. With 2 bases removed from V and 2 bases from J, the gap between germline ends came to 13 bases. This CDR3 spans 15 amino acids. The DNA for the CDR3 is TGTGCCAGCAGTGAAGGGGCGGGCCGAACCTACGAGCAGTACTTC. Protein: CASSEGAGRTYEQYF.

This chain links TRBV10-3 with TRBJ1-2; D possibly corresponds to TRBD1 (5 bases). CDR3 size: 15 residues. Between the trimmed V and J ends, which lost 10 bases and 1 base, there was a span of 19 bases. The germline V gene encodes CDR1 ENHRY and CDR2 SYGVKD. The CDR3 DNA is TGTGCCACCTCAGGCCCAGGGACCCTTAACTATGGCTACACCTTC. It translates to CATSGPGTLNYGYTF.

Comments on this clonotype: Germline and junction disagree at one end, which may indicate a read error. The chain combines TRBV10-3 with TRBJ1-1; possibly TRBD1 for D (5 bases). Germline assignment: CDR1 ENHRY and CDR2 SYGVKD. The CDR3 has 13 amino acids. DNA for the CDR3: TGTGCCATACGATGGGGGGTGAACACTGAAGCTTCCTTT. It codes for CAIRWGVNTEASF.

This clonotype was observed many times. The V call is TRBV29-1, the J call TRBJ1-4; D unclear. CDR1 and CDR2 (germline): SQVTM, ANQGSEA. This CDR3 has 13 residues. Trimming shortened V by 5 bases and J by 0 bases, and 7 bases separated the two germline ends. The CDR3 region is CSVRQATNEKLFF. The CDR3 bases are TGCAGCGTTCGTCAGGCAACTAATGAAAAACTGTTTTTT.

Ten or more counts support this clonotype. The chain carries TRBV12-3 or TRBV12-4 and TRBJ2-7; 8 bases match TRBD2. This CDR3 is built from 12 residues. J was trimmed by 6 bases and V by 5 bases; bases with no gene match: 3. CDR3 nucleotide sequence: TGTGCCAGCAGTGGGACTAGGGGCGAGCAGTACTTC. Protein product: CASSGTRGEQYF.

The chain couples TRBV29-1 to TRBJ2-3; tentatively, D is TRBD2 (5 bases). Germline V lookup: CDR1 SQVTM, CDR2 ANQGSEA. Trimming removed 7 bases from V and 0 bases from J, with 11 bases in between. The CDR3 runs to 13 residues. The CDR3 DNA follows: TGCAGCGCTGAGGGCTACAGCACAGATACGCAGTATTTT. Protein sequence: CSAEGYSTDTQYF.

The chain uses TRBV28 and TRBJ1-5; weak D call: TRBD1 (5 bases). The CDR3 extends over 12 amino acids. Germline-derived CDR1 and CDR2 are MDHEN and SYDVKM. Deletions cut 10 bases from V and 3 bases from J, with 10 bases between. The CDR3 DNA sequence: TGTGCCATACAGGTTTCCAATCAGCCCCAGCATTTT. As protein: CAIQVSNQPQHF.

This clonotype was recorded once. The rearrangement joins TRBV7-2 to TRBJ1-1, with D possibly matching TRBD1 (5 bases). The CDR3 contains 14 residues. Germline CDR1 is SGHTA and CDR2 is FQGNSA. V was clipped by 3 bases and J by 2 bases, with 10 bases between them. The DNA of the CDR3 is TGTGCCAGCAGCTTGGGGACCATTAACACTGAAGCTTTCTTT. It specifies CASSLGTINTEAFF.

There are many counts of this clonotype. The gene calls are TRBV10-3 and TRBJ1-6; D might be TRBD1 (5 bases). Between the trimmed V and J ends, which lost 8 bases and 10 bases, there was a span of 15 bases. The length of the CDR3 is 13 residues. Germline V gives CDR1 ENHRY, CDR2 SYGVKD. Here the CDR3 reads CAIGDGEGSPLHF. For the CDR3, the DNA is TGTGCCATCGGGGACGGGGAAGGGTCACCCCTCCACTTT.

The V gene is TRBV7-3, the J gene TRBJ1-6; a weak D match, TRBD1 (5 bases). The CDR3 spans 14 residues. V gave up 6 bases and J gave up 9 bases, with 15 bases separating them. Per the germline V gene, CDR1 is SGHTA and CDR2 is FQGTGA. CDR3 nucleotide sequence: TGTGCCAGCAGAGACACAGGTTTGGGTTCACCCCTCCACTTT. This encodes CASRDTGLGSPLHF.

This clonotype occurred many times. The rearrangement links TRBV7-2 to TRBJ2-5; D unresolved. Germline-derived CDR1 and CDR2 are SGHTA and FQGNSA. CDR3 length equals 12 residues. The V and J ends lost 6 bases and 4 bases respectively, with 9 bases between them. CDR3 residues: CASSDFPETQYF. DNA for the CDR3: TGTGCCAGCAGTGACTTCCCAGAGACCCAGTACTTC. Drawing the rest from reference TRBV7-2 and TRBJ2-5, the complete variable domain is GAGVSQSPSNKVTEKGKDVELRCDPISGHTALYWYRQSLGQGLEFLIYFQGNSAPDKSGLPSDRFSAERTGGSVSTLTIQRTQQEDSAVYLCASSDFPETQYFGPGTRLLVL.

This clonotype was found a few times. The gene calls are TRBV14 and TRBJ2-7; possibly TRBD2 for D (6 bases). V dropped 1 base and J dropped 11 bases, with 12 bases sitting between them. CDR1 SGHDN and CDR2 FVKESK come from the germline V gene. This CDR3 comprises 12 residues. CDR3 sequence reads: CASSQAGTGKYF. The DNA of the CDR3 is TGTGCCAGCAGCCAAGCCGGGACTGGAAAGTACTTC.

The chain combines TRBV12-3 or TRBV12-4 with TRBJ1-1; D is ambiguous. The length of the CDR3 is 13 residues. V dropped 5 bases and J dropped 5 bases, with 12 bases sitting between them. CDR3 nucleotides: TGTGCCAGCAGTATAGAAAGGCGGACTGAAGCTTTCTTT. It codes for CASSIERRTEAFF.

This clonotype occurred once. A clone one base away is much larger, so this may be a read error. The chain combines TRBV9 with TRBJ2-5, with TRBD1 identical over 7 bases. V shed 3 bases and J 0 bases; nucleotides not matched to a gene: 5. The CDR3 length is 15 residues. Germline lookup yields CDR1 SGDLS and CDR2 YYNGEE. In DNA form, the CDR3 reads TGTGCCAGCAGCGCAGCTACAGGGGACCAAGAGACCCAGTACTTC. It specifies CASSAATGDQETQYF.

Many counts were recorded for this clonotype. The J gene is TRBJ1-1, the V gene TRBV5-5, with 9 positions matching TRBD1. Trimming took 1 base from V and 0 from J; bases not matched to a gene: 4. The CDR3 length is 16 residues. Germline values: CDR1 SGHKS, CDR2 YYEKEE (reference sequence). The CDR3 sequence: CASSLSTGGVNTEAFF. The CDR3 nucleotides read TGTGCCAGCAGCTTGTCGACAGGGGGGGTGAACACTGAAGCTTTCTTT.

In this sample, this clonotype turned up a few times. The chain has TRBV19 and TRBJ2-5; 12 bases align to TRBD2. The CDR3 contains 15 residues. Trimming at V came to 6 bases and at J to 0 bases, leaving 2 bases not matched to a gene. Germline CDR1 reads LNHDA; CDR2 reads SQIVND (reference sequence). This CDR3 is CASSRTSGNQETQYF. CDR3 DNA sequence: TGTGCCAGTAGCCGGACTAGCGGGAACCAAGAGACCCAGTACTTC.